This is a list of T cell receptor beta chains from one sample in a study of PD-1 blockade in mismatch repair-deficient tumors. Only in-frame clones appear in the TCRdb table, and some are missing; sequencing was by immunoSEQ multiplex PCR. The sample lists some 120,000 clones, roughly 90% occurring once. Sequencing used peripheral blood, obtained roughly 67 weeks after starting pembrolizumab. The receptor set was obtained from an adult with mismatch repair-deficient cancer. The CDR3 runs from the conserved cysteine through the conserved F or W. The order of the fields is J gene, D gene, V gene, clone size, CDR3 DNA, CDR3 protein. The D gene is left open where the match is weak. Rows give clone size only sometimes, using once, few, many, or a class for an expanded clone.

j_call: TRBJ2-2; d_call: TRBD1; v_call: TRBV27; clone_size: .; cdr3_nt: TGTGCCAGCAGGTCACAGGGGACCACCGGGGAGCTGTTTTTT; cdr3_aa: CASRSQGTTGELFF
j_call: TRBJ1-5; d_call: .; v_call: TRBV19; clone_size: few; cdr3_nt: TGTGCCAGTAGTACTGCTAGAGGGGGGCCCCAGCATTTT; cdr3_aa: CASSTARGGPQHF
j_call: TRBJ2-7; d_call: TRBD1; v_call: TRBV5-1; clone_size: .; cdr3_nt: TGCGCCAGCAGCTTGGGACAGGGACGCTACGAGCAGTACTTC; cdr3_aa: CASSLGQGRYEQYF
j_call: TRBJ2-2; d_call: .; v_call: TRBV10-1; clone_size: .; cdr3_nt: TGCGCCAGCAGTGGAAAAACTACCCCCTCCGGGGAGCTGTTTTTT; cdr3_aa: CASSGKTTPSGELFF
j_call: TRBJ2-7; d_call: TRBD2; v_call: TRBV29-1; clone_size: .; cdr3_nt: TGCAGCGTCGTCCCTGGGGAGGGTACCTACGAGCAGTACTTC; cdr3_aa: CSVVPGEGTYEQYF
j_call: TRBJ2-7; d_call: TRBD1; v_call: TRBV6-6; clone_size: .; cdr3_nt: TGTGCCAGCAGTCCCGACAGGGCCTACGAGCAGTACTTC; cdr3_aa: CASSPDRAYEQYF
j_call: TRBJ2-2; d_call: TRBD2; v_call: TRBV11-3; clone_size: .; cdr3_nt: TGTGCCAGCAGCCCCGGGACTAGCGGGCCCGGGGAGCTGTTTTTT; cdr3_aa: CASSPGTSGPGELFF
j_call: TRBJ2-6; d_call: .; v_call: TRBV28; clone_size: .; cdr3_nt: TGTGCCAGCAGCATTGGGGGGGCCAACGTCCTGACTTTC; cdr3_aa: CASSIGGANVLTF
j_call: TRBJ2-5; d_call: .; v_call: TRBV11-2; clone_size: .; cdr3_nt: TGTGCCAGCAGCAAACGGGACTCCCAAGCCGTGTACCAAGAGACCCAGTACTTC; cdr3_aa: CASSKRDSQAVYQETQYF
j_call: TRBJ2-7; d_call: TRBD2; v_call: TRBV30; clone_size: .; cdr3_nt: TGTGCCTGGAGAGGGCTAGCGGGAGGCGAGCAGTACTTC; cdr3_aa: CAWRGLAGGEQYF
j_call: TRBJ2-7; d_call: .; v_call: TRBV27; clone_size: once; cdr3_nt: TGTGCCAGCAGTTTTTCGGGCAGGGAACGAGAGCAGTACTTC; cdr3_aa: CASSFSGREREQYF
j_call: TRBJ2-7; d_call: TRBD2; v_call: TRBV13; clone_size: .; cdr3_nt: TGTGCCAGCAGCACTCGGACTAGCGGGAGTAGGGAGCAGTACTTC; cdr3_aa: CASSTRTSGSREQYF
j_call: TRBJ2-7; d_call: TRBD1; v_call: TRBV11-2; clone_size: .; cdr3_nt: TGTGCCAGCAGCATCGGACAGGTCTACGAGCAGTACTTC; cdr3_aa: CASSIGQVYEQYF
j_call: TRBJ2-7; d_call: TRBD1; v_call: TRBV11-3; clone_size: .; cdr3_nt: TGTGCCAGCAGCTTAGGACAGGGGGCTTTTTACGAGCAGTACTTC; cdr3_aa: CASSLGQGAFYEQYF
j_call: TRBJ2-3; d_call: .; v_call: TRBV13; clone_size: .; cdr3_nt: TGTGCCAGCAGCTTATCGAGGTGGGGGGATACGCAGTATTTT; cdr3_aa: CASSLSRWGDTQYF
j_call: TRBJ1-1; d_call: TRBD1; v_call: TRBV4-1; clone_size: .; cdr3_nt: TGCGCCAGCAGCCAGCGACAGGGTAACGCTGAAGCTTTCTTT; cdr3_aa: CASSQRQGNAEAFF
j_call: TRBJ2-7; d_call: .; v_call: TRBV5-5; clone_size: .; cdr3_nt: TGTGCCAGCAGCTTGGACTTGGCAGCAGAGCAGTACTTC; cdr3_aa: CASSLDLAAEQYF
j_call: TRBJ2-2; d_call: TRBD2; v_call: TRBV6-4; clone_size: .; cdr3_nt: TGTGCCAGCAGAGATTCTAGCGGGATCGGGGAGCTGTTTTTT; cdr3_aa: CASRDSSGIGELFF
j_call: TRBJ1-3; d_call: TRBD1; v_call: TRBV5-8; clone_size: .; cdr3_nt: TGTGCCAGCAGCTTGAGGACAGGGGACACCATATATTTT; cdr3_aa: CASSLRTGDTIYF
j_call: TRBJ2-7; d_call: TRBD2; v_call: TRBV27; clone_size: .; cdr3_nt: TGTGCCAGCAGTCCCCGGGACACGGGACTAGCGGGAGCTTACGAGCAGTACTTC; cdr3_aa: CASSPRDTGLAGAYEQYF
j_call: TRBJ2-7; d_call: .; v_call: TRBV19; clone_size: once; cdr3_nt: TGTGCCAGTAGTATAGAAATGGGCTTGGGACTCACCTACGAGCAGTACTTC; cdr3_aa: CASSIEMGLGLTYEQYF
j_call: TRBJ2-1; d_call: .; v_call: TRBV6-5; clone_size: .; cdr3_nt: TGTGCCAGCAGTTACTCGACCCTAGCAAATGAGCAGTTCTTC; cdr3_aa: CASSYSTLANEQFF
j_call: TRBJ2-1; d_call: TRBD2; v_call: TRBV27; clone_size: .; cdr3_nt: TGTGCCAGCAGTTTAGGGACTAGCGGAAACAATGAGCAGTTCTTC; cdr3_aa: CASSLGTSGNNEQFF
j_call: TRBJ2-7; d_call: TRBD2; v_call: TRBV5-6; clone_size: .; cdr3_nt: TGTGCCAGCAGCCTCTTTTCCCGGGAGGACAATTACGAGCAGTACTTC; cdr3_aa: CASSLFSREDNYEQYF
j_call: TRBJ1-3; d_call: .; v_call: TRBV7-9; clone_size: .; cdr3_nt: TGTGCCAGCAGCTTAGAAAACTCTGGAAACACCATATATTTT; cdr3_aa: CASSLENSGNTIYF